This TCR beta chain was captured by sequencing in a study of T cell repertoires in cytomegalovirus infection. At the level of the study: In public TCR beta signatures, there were indications of both CMV infection and matching HLA type.

TCRdb reanalysed the reads using MiXCR and keeps one entry per CDR3 protein. The sample carries over 150,000 distinct CDR3 sequences, about a sixth recorded once. This clonotype has a handful of counts. The sequenced material came from CD8+ T cells from PBMCs. The receptor's source is a human donor in good health (CMV status not recorded). Some clones in this sample may be carry-over from other donors' samples.

The DNA of the CDR3 is TGTGCCAGCAGTTTCCAACCAGGGTCGGGAGCTAACTATGGCTACACCTTC. This translates into CASSFQPGSGANYGYTF. The rearrangement uses TRBV12-3 or TRBV12-4 and TRBJ1-2; TRBD1 might be the D (5 bases). This CDR3 comprises 17 residues. V was clipped by 3 bases and J by 0 bases, with 17 bases between them.